This record covers a single T cell receptor (beta chain). Its cognate antigen is unknown. The CDR3 length is 15 residues. The V gene end was trimmed by 4 bases and the J gene end by 7 bases; junction bases not matched to a gene: 7. Germline V gives CDR1 WNHNN, CDR2 SYGVQD (reference sequence). The PCR ran on 60 Vbeta and 13 Jbeta primers. This table comes from immunoSEQ multiplex PCR, and its TCRdb copy is limited to in-frame clones, with some not included. In the table there are 150,000 to 200,000 clones, around 74% of which are singletons. The data belong to a study of cytomegalovirus exposure and HLA in healthy donors. Overall study findings and caveats: Previous analysis showed most TCR beta V segments were productive about 87% or about 30% of the time. Confirmation was obtained in vitro that three CMV-associated chains are specific for CMV antigens.

The sequence came from a female donor in good health and CMV-seronegative. V is TRBV10-1 and J is TRBJ1-1; 12 nucleotides line up with TRBD1. Sequencing was done on a sample of PBMCs. The CDR3 sequence is CASSGPGQGAGEAFF. CDR3 DNA sequence: TGCGCCAGCAGTGGCCCGGGACAGGGGGCCGGTGAAGCTTTCTTT.